This T cell receptor (beta chain) was obtained from a study of cytomegalovirus exposure and HLA in healthy donors. Note on this clone: Its antigen is as yet unknown.

Study conclusions and caveats: Cytomegalovirus status, reportedly, was diagnosed with high specificity and sensitivity by the classifier. Most TCR sequences showed up rarely, but some public TCRs showed up in many donors.

The protocol was immunoSEQ multiplex PCR, while the TCRdb copy is restricted to in-frame clones and leaves out a portion. The data contain tens of thousands of clones, around 94% of them singletons. This CDR3 has 14 amino acids. CDR1 is SGHRS, CDR2 YFSETQ, per germline. Trimming at V came to 4 bases and at J to 4 bases, leaving 4 bases not matched to a gene. This TCR derives from a man between 18 and 35 years old in good health and CMV-seronegative. The sample was PBMCs. The chain joins TRBV5-1 to TRBJ2-5, with 10 bases lining up with TRBD2. Here the CDR3 reads CASSEREGRETQYF. The CDR3 DNA sequence: TGCGCCAGCAGCGAGCGGGAGGGCCGAGAGACCCAGTACTTC.